The rows below give T cell receptor beta chains drawn from one sample of a study of T cells in Graves' hyperthyroidism and ophthalmopathy. TCRdb reprocessed the multiplex PCR reads via MiXCR and lists one record per CDR3 protein. The sample yields about 380,000 distinct CDR3 sequences, 13% seen once. The source material was blood. These receptors came from a man aged 30 to 39 with Graves' hyperthyroidism that later progressed to Graves' ophthalmopathy. CDR3s include the opening cysteine and the closing phenylalanine or tryptophan. A D gene is named only where the DNA matches it firmly. Clone sizes are given selectively: once, few, many, or a class where the clone is expanded.

>TRBV5-4|-|many|TRBJ2-7
TGTGCCAGCAAACCCGGGACGGACCCCTCCTACGAGCAGTACTTC
CASKPGTDPSYEQYF
>TRBV18|-|-|TRBJ1-4
TGTGCCAGCTCACCACGGTCTGCAACTAATGAAAAACTGTTTTTT
CASSPRSATNEKLFF
>TRBV6-2/TRBV6-3|TRBD2|many|TRBJ2-3
TGTGCCAGCAAAATCGGGGGGAGAGATACGCAGTATTTT
CASKIGGRDTQYF
>TRBV10-3|-|many|TRBJ2-7
TGTGCCACAAGGCAGCGGAGACCCTACGAGCAGTACTTC
CATRQRRPYEQYF
>TRBV7-8|TRBD2|many|TRBJ2-3
TGTGCCAGCAGCTTATTGGCGGGGGGCGGAGATACGCAGTATTTT
CASSLLAGGGDTQYF
>TRBV4-2|-|many|TRBJ1-1
TGTGCCAGCAGCCACGCGAGGACTGAAGCTTTCTTT
CASSHARTEAFF
>TRBV25-1|TRBD1|once|TRBJ2-7
TGTGCCAGCAGTGATATGAACAGGGGCGGCTACGAGCAGTACTTC
CASSDMNRGGYEQYF
>TRBV7-2|-|many|TRBJ2-3
TGTGCCAGCAGCTTAGATAGGATTTCAGATACGCAGTATTTT
CASSLDRISDTQYF
>TRBV2|TRBD2|many|TRBJ2-7
TGTGCCAGCAGTGGGACTAGTCTTCCCTACGAGCAGTACTTC
CASSGTSLPYEQYF
>TRBV7-8|TRBD2|many|TRBJ2-4
TGTGCCAGCAGCTTAAATAGACTAGCGGGCTCAAAAGCCAAAAACATTCAGTACTTC
CASSLNRLAGSKAKNIQYF
>TRBV3-1|-|many|TRBJ2-2
TGTGCCAGCAGCCAAGATCGAACTAGAACCGGGGAGCTGTTTTTT
CASSQDRTRTGELFF
>TRBV27|TRBD2|-|TRBJ2-1
TGTGCCAGCAGTTTACTCTTGCTAGCGGGGGGGCCCAATGAGCAGTTCTTC
CASSLLLLAGGPNEQFF
>TRBV20-1|-|-|TRBJ1-6
TGCAGTGCTAGAGACAACCGGGGGGGGGGTAACTCACCCCTCCACTTT
CSARDNRGGGNSPLHF
>TRBV27|-|many|TRBJ2-1
TGTGCCAGCAGAAAGGGGCTCCAAGCCTCCTACAATGAGCAGTTCTTC
CASRKGLQASYNEQFF
>TRBV28|-|many|TRBJ2-7
TGTGCCAGCACCCGCTCCCACGAGCAGTACTTC
CASTRSHEQYF
>TRBV28|-|many|TRBJ1-5
TGTGCCAGCAGTTTACAACAGGGAAATCAGCCCCAGCATTTT
CASSLQQGNQPQHF
>TRBV19|TRBD1|many|TRBJ1-2
TGTGCCAGTAAGACAACAGGGGTGTATGGCTACACCTTC
CASKTTGVYGYTF
>TRBV7-2|-|few|TRBJ2-1
TGTGCCAGCAGCTTAGTTCGGGGGGCTAGTGAGCAGTTCTTC
CASSLVRGASEQFF
>TRBV6-2/TRBV6-3|TRBD1|-|TRBJ2-7
TGTGCCAGCAGTTACGGGGGGACAGGGGTGAACGAGCAGTACTTC
CASSYGGTGVNEQYF
>TRBV18|-|few|TRBJ1-5
TGTGCCAGCTCACAATCGCTAGGGCAGCCCCAGCATTTT
CASSQSLGQPQHF
>TRBV4-1|-|few|TRBJ2-7
TGCGCCAGCAGCCCAGCAGGGGTCTACTCCTACGAGCAGTACTTC
CASSPAGVYSYEQYF
>TRBV12-3/TRBV12-4|-|few|TRBJ2-2
TGTGCCAGCAGTAGGGGGTCGAGTACCGGGGAGCCGTTTTTT
CASSRGSSTGEPFF
>TRBV20-1|-|many|TRBJ1-1
TGCAGTGCTAGAGTTCGGGTGCTGAACACTGAAGCTTTCTTT
CSARVRVLNTEAFF
>TRBV11-2|TRBD1|many|TRBJ2-5
TGTGCCAGCAGCTTAGGGACAGGGCGATCCCAAGAGACCCAGTACTTC
CASSLGTGRSQETQYF
>TRBV6-1|-|many|TRBJ1-5
TGTGCCAGCAGTCCGGTCCTCACGGAACAGCCCCAGCATTTT
CASSPVLTEQPQHF
>TRBV10-3|TRBD1|-|TRBJ2-7
TGTGTCATTCGGGACAGGGGGCTTGTCGAGCAGTACTTC
CVIRDRGLVEQYF
>TRBV7-8|TRBD2|-|TRBJ2-2
TGTGCCAGCAGCTTGGTACTAGCGGGGGGCAACGGGGAGCTGTTTTTT
CASSLVLAGGNGELFF
>TRBV5-1|-|few|TRBJ2-1
TGCGCCAGCAGCTTGCGGGAACAATACAATGAGCAGTTCTTC
CASSLREQYNEQFF
>TRBV3-1|TRBD2|few|TRBJ2-5
TGTGCCAGTTCTAGCGGGGGGGCCGAAGAGACCCAGTACTTC
CASSSGGAEETQYF
>TRBV28|TRBD1|many|TRBJ1-1
TGTGCCAGCAGTTTATATACGTTGGACCGGGACAGGGGGGCCGAAGCTTTCTTT
CASSLYTLDRDRGAEAFF
>TRBV27|TRBD1|few|TRBJ1-2
TGTGCTTCCAGGGACAGCATCCTTAACTATGGCTACACCTTC
CASRDSILNYGYTF
>TRBV5-6|TRBD1|many|TRBJ2-1
TGTGCCAGCAGCGTGTGGGAGGTGACAGGGGCCTACAATGAGCAGTTCTTC
CASSVWEVTGAYNEQFF
>TRBV7-3|-|many|TRBJ2-7
TGTGCCAGCAGCTTAAGGGGGAGCGAGCAGTACTTC
CASSLRGSEQYF
>TRBV18|TRBD1|many|TRBJ2-7
TGTGCCAGCTCACCTTCCCCGGGACAGGGGGCCGACGAGCAGTACTTC
CASSPSPGQGADEQYF
>TRBV10-3|-|-|TRBJ1-6
TGTGCCATCAGAGGGACATCTAGCTCCTATAATTCACCCCTCCACTTT
CAIRGTSSSYNSPLHF
>TRBV5-5|-|-|TRBJ2-1
TGTGCCAGCAGCTTGGAGGGCGCCGGTTTAAATGAGCAGTTCTTC
CASSLEGAGLNEQFF
>TRBV2|-|many|TRBJ2-7
TGTGCCAGCAGTGAATACCGCTCCTACGAGCAGTACTTC
CASSEYRSYEQYF
>TRBV27|-|-|TRBJ1-4
TGTGCCAGCAGTTTCGATTGGACAACTAATGAAAAACTGTTTTTT
CASSFDWTTNEKLFF
>TRBV12-3/TRBV12-4|-|-|TRBJ2-7
TGTGCCAGCAGAATCGACAGCTGGACCTACGAGCAGTACTTC
CASRIDSWTYEQYF
>TRBV6-5|-|many|TRBJ1-2
TGTGCCAGCAGTTACGGGGGGGAGAGCGGCTACACCTTC
CASSYGGESGYTF
>TRBV6-5|TRBD2|-|TRBJ2-2
TGTGCCAGCAGTTACCTTAGCGGGGGGGGCGGGGAGCTGTTTTTT
CASSYLSGGGGELFF
>TRBV5-1|-|-|TRBJ1-4
TGCGCCAGCAGCTTATTGGGGTGGAATGAAAAACTGTTTTTT
CASSLLGWNEKLFF
>TRBV6-2/TRBV6-3|TRBD1|-|TRBJ2-7
TGTGCCAGCAGTTATAGACAGGGCTACGAGCAGTACTTC
CASSYRQGYEQYF
>TRBV7-2|-|many|TRBJ1-1
TGTGCCAGCACCTTAGTGGGGGGGCCCATGAACACTGAAGCTTTCTTT
CASTLVGGPMNTEAFF
>TRBV28|-|many|TRBJ1-2
TGTGCCAGCAGTTCCGCCGGGTCCCTCATGAGGGATAACTATGGCTACACCTTC
CASSSAGSLMRDNYGYTF
>TRBV18|-|-|TRBJ1-1
TGTGCCAGCTCACGCCTATCTACTCCGGACCGAGGAAGGACTGAAGCTTTCTTT
CASSRLSTPDRGRTEAFF
>TRBV2|TRBD2|many|TRBJ2-1
TGTGCCAGCAGTGAAATGGGAGTAGCGGGGGGCGACAATGAGCAGTTCTTC
CASSEMGVAGGDNEQFF
>TRBV3-1|TRBD2|many|TRBJ2-1
TGTGCCAGCAGCCAACAAGCGGGGGGGCCGCATGAGCAGTTCTTC
CASSQQAGGPHEQFF
>TRBV11-2|-|few|TRBJ2-2
TGTGCCAGCAGCGTCGGACTGGGTCTGGAGCTGTTTTTT
CASSVGLGLELFF
>TRBV2|-|many|TRBJ2-2
TGTGCCAGCAGGAGGGTAGCGTCGAACACCGGGGAGCTGTTTTTT
CASRRVASNTGELFF
>TRBV28|-|many|TRBJ1-1
TGTGCCAGCAGTTCCCCCGGGGCCCGGGGGACTGAAGCTTTCTTT
CASSSPGARGTEAFF
>TRBV12-5|-|-|TRBJ1-1
TGTGCTAGTGGTTTCGGGGCGACTGAAGCTTTCTTT
CASGFGATEAFF
>TRBV6-1|TRBD1|-|TRBJ1-1
TGTGCCAGCAGCCCACAGGGGGCGAGCACTGAAGCTTTCTTT
CASSPQGASTEAFF
>TRBV27|-|many|TRBJ2-3
TGTGCCAGCAGTTTTTTGGGGACCACAGATACGCAGTATTTT
CASSFLGTTDTQYF
>TRBV6-1|-|many|TRBJ2-7
TGTGCCAGCAGTTCCCCTCGGGACCCCTACGAGCAGTACTTC
CASSSPRDPYEQYF